The next 22 T cell receptor beta chains were all read from a single sample in a study of identical twins. A single record per CDR3 protein comes from TCRdb applying MiXCR to the 5' RACE reads. Of fewer than 250,000 distinct CDR3 sequences detected, around 10% appear once; the ten largest clones hold 4.5% to 5.5%. Sequenced material: memory (CD45RO+) T cells sorted from blood. The receptors shown here come from a woman aged 18-29 years in good health.

This clonotype has a handful of counts. CDR3 loop: CSARDSGVAGVAYEQYF. The CDR3, as DNA: TGCAGTGCTAGAGATTCGGGTGTCGCGGGAGTTGCCTACGAGCAGTACTTC. This sequence joins TRBV20-1 and TRBJ2-7; 7 bases are a match to TRBD2. V trimming: 0 bases; J trimming: 2 bases; junction bases outside the gene matches: 13. Germline loops: CDR1 DFQATT, CDR2 SNEGSKA (reference sequence). The CDR3 length is 17 residues.

This clonotype was picked up a small number of times. The rearrangement links TRBV5-1 to TRBJ2-2; 8 bases agree with TRBD2. The germline V gene has CDR1 SGHRS and CDR2 YFSETQ. The CDR3 has 17 residues. The J segment lost 4 bases and the V segment lost 4 bases, leaving 12 bases of the junction unmatched. In DNA form, the CDR3 reads TGCGCCAGCAGCCGTGGCACGGGAGCGGGGGCCACCGGGGAGCTGTTTTTT. Translation gives CASSRGTGAGATGELFF.

V is TRBV7-9 and J is TRBJ1-2; D gene uncertain. Germline CDR1 is SEHNR and CDR2 is FQNEAQ (reference sequence). CDR3 length: 13 residues. Trimming pared 5 bases from V and 4 bases from J, leaving 11 bases between. CDR3 protein: CASSGDGIYGYTF. The CDR3 DNA sequence: TGTGCCAGCAGCGGTGACGGCATCTATGGCTACACCTTC.

There are many counts of this clonotype. V usage is TRBV29-1 and J usage is TRBJ2-7; TRBD2 agrees at 7 bases. Germline CDR1 reads SQVTM; CDR2 reads ANQGSEA. V was pared by 6 bases and J by 0 bases, with 2 bases of the junction left unmatched. The CDR3 runs 12 residues. CDR3 sequence reads: CSVGGSSYEQYF. The CDR3 nucleotides are TGCAGCGTCGGGGGGAGCTCCTACGAGCAGTACTTC.

This clonotype came up a few times. The rearrangement links TRBV29-1 to TRBJ2-5; 9 positions match TRBD1. The CDR3 runs to 12 residues. J lost 5 bases, V lost 6 bases, and 4 bases had no gene match. From germline, CDR1 is SQVTM and CDR2 ANQGSEA. In DNA form, the CDR3 reads TGCAGCGTCACCGGGACAGGGGAGACCCAGTACTTC. Translating it yields CSVTGTGETQYF.

The V and J genes are TRBV7-9 and TRBJ2-7, with 16 positions matching TRBD2. The CDR3 runs 15 residues. V was pared by 5 bases and J by 10 bases, with 8 bases of the junction left unmatched. CDR1 is SEHNR, CDR2 FQNEAQ, per germline (reference sequence). CDR3 loop: CASSPSGTSGREQYF. The CDR3 DNA follows: TGTGCCAGCAGCCCATCCGGGACTAGCGGGAGGGAACAGTACTTC.

The genes are TRBV20-1 and TRBJ2-7; D perhaps matches TRBD2 (5 bases). The CDR3 extends over 13 amino acids. Germline V gives CDR1 DFQATT, CDR2 SNEGSKA (reference sequence). V lost 0 bases and J 3 bases, leaving 9 bases between the germline ends. The CDR3 sequence is CSARDLRGYEQYF. CDR3 DNA: TGCAGTGCTAGAGACCTACGGGGCTACGAGCAGTACTTC.

The table lists this clonotype with many counts. The rearrangement uses TRBV20-1 and TRBJ2-7, with 8 bases that match TRBD2. Unmatched junction bases numbered 7, after V lost 5 bases and J lost 1 base. CDR1 DFQATT and CDR2 SNEGSKA come from the germline V gene (reference sequence). This CDR3 spans 14 amino acids. CDR3 bases: TGCAGTGCTCTAACGGGACTAGGGTCCTACGAGCAGTACTTC. As protein: CSALTGLGSYEQYF.

This clonotype was observed a few times. V and J are TRBV20-1 and TRBJ1-2, with TRBD1 matching over 8 bases. V was clipped by 2 bases and J by 0 bases; unmatched bases: 2. Germline CDR1 is DFQATT and CDR2 is SNEGSKA (reference sequence). The CDR3 runs to 14 residues. The CDR3 DNA reads TGCAGTGCTAGATCACAGGGGGCTAACTATGGCTACACCTTC. Protein product: CSARSQGANYGYTF.

The rearrangement uses TRBV28 and TRBJ2-1; 9 bases agree with TRBD1. V dropped 3 bases and J dropped 6; count of bases not matched to a gene: 6. From germline, CDR1 is MDHEN and CDR2 SYDVKM. The CDR3 has 15 residues. CDR3 nucleotide sequence: TGTGCCAGCAGTTTTATCTCGACAGGGGGCAATGAGCAGTTCTTC. Translation: CASSFISTGGNEQFF. Using reference TRBV28 and TRBJ2-1 for the parts outside the CDR3, the full variable domain is DVKVTQSSRYLVKRTGEKVFLECVQDMDHENMFWYRQDPGLGLRLIYFSYDVKMKEKGDIPEGYSVSREKKERFSLILESASTNQTSMYLCASSFISTGGNEQFFGPGTRLTVL.

The chain couples TRBV20-1 to TRBJ2-7, with D possibly matching TRBD2 (7 bases). Germline V gene data show CDR1 as DFQATT and CDR2 as SNEGSKA (reference sequence). This CDR3 has 14 amino acids. Trimming took off 6 bases at V and 6 bases at J, with 21 bases between the two ends. The CDR3 reads CSANTRGGAFEQYF. The DNA of the CDR3 is TGCAGTGCGAACACTCGAGGGGGGGCTTTCGAGCAGTACTTC.

In its sample, this clonotype was seen a few times. V and J are TRBV20-1 and TRBJ1-5; tentative D call: TRBD1 (6 bases). Germline CDR1 DFQATT, CDR2 SNEGSKA (reference sequence). This CDR3 spans 13 amino acids. With 2 bases removed from V and 4 bases from J, the gap between germline ends came to 9 bases. The CDR3 loop reads CSARRDTNQPQHF. The CDR3 DNA is TGCAGTGCTAGAAGGGACACAAATCAGCCCCAGCATTTT.

Comment on this clonotype: A much larger clone lies one base from this, so it may be a read error. This sequence joins TRBV11-2 and TRBJ2-1, with D perhaps TRBD2 (6 bases). The CDR3 covers 13 residues. Germline CDR1 and CDR2: SGHAT and FQNNGV. This chain's CDR3 is CASSLEGYNGQFF. In DNA, the CDR3 is TGTGCCAGCAGTCTGGAGGGGTACAATGGGCAGTTCTTC.

This clonotype was picked up many times. The chain employs TRBV18 and TRBJ2-7, with TRBD1 matching 8 bases. CDR3 length equals 12 residues. Germline loops: CDR1 KGHSH, CDR2 LQKENI. Trimming at V came to 8 bases and at J to 2 bases, leaving 2 bases not matched to a gene. In DNA, the CDR3 is TGTGCCAGCGGACAGGGAACCTACGAGCAGTACTTC. It is translated as CASGQGTYEQYF.

This rearrangement joins TRBV20-1 to TRBJ2-2; D remains unclear. The germline V gene has CDR1 DFQATT and CDR2 SNEGSKA (reference sequence). The CDR3 totals 12 residues. V was cut by 6 bases and J by 4 bases, with 9 bases left in between. The CDR3 loop reads CSAPDPTGELFF. The CDR3 nucleotides read TGCAGTGCACCGGACCCCACCGGGGAGCTGTTTTTT.

J is TRBJ2-1 and V is TRBV5-5, with D uncertain. Germline loops: CDR1 SGHKS, CDR2 YYEKEE (reference sequence). Trimming pared 3 bases from V and 5 bases from J, leaving 9 bases between. The CDR3 runs 13 residues. This CDR3 is CASSWWGHNEQFF. The CDR3 nucleotides are TGTGCCAGCAGCTGGTGGGGTCACAATGAGCAGTTCTTC.

The CDR3 DNA sequence: TGTGCCATCATGGAGGACGGCTCCTCCTACGAGCAGTACTTC. Protein product: CAIMEDGSSYEQYF. The chain employs TRBV10-3 and TRBJ2-7, with a tentative D call TRBD2 (5 bases). Germline lookup yields CDR1 ENHRY and CDR2 SYGVKD. V lost 7 bases and J lost 0, with 13 bases in between. This CDR3 has 14 residues.

The chain links TRBV11-2 to TRBJ1-2; tentative D call: TRBD1 (6 bases). CDR3 length: 17 residues. Germline V gene sequence: CDR1 SGHAT, CDR2 FQNNGV. V shed 4 bases and J shed 8 bases, with 26 bases lying between them. DNA for the CDR3: TGTGCCAGCAGCTCCATCTTTAGGCGACAGGATTCCTACGGCTACACCTTC. It specifies CASSSIFRRQDSYGYTF.

In its sample, this clonotype was seen a few times. Here the CDR3 reads CASSLTMQQETQYF. CDR3 in DNA: TGTGCCAGCAGCCTTACTATGCAACAAGAGACCCAGTACTTC. The rearrangement uses TRBV3-1 and TRBJ2-5; D is ambiguous. The CDR3 extends over 14 amino acids. Trimming pared 4 bases from V and 2 bases from J, leaving 11 bases between. CDR1 is LGHDT and CDR2 is YNNKEL in the germline V gene (reference sequence).

V usage is TRBV3-1 and J usage is TRBJ2-5; D perhaps matches TRBD2 (6 bases). V lost 2 bases and J 5 bases, leaving 9 bases between the germline ends. CDR3 length equals 13 residues. Germline CDR1 reads LGHDT; CDR2 reads YNNKEL (reference sequence). Here the CDR3 DNA reads TGTGCCAGCAGCCAATGGGGGGAGGAGACCCAGTACTTC. Translation gives CASSQWGEETQYF.

This clonotype was seen more than once but under ten times. The V gene is TRBV6-2 or TRBV6-3, the J gene TRBJ2-5; 7 bases match TRBD2. V was pared by 2 bases and J by 5 bases, with 5 bases of the junction left unmatched. Germline V gene lookup returns CDR1 MNHEY and CDR2 SVGEGT. There are 14 residues in the CDR3. The CDR3 bases are TGTGCCAGCAGTTACGTCCGGGAGGTTGAGACCCAGTACTTC. Translation: CASSYVREVETQYF.

This clonotype was detected only a few times. The V and J genes are TRBV27 and TRBJ2-5; TRBD2 aligns across 8 bases. V trimming: 5 bases; J trimming: 0 bases; junction bases outside the gene matches: 5. The CDR3 covers 15 residues. Germline V gene lookup returns CDR1 MNHEY and CDR2 SMNVEV (reference sequence). The CDR3 sequence: CASSPKRGNQETQYF. The CDR3 DNA is TGTGCCAGCAGTCCGAAGCGGGGGAACCAAGAGACCCAGTACTTC.